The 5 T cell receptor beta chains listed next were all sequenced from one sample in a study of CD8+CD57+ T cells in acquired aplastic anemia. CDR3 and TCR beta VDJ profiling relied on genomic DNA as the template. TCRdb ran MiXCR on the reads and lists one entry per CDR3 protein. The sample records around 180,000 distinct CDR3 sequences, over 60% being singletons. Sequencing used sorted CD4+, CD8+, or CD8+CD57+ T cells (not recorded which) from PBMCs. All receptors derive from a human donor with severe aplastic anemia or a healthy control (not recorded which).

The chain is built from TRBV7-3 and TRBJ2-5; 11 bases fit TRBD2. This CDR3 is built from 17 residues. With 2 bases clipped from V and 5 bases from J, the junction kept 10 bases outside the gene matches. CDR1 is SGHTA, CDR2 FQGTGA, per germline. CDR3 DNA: TGTGCCAGCAGCTTAGGTGGTAGCGGGAGGGTTCGGGAGACCCAGTACTTC. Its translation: CASSLGGSGRVRETQYF.

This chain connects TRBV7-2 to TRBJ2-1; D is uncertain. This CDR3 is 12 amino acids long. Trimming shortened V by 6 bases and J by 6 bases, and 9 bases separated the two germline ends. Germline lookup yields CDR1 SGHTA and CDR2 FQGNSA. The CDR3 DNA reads TGTGCCAGCAGTTATGCGAGCAATGAGCAGTTCTTC. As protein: CASSYASNEQFF.

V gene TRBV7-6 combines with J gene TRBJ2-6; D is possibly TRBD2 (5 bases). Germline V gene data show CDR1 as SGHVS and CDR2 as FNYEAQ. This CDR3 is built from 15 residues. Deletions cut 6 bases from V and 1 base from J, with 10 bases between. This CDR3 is CASSVERSGANVLTF. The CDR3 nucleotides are TGTGCCAGCAGTGTAGAGCGGTCTGGGGCCAACGTCCTGACTTTC.

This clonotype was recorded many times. The CDR3 here is CASRPRSSGNTIYF. CDR3 in DNA: TGTGCCAGCAGACCGAGGAGCTCTGGAAACACCATATATTTT. The chain links TRBV7-9 to TRBJ1-3; D remains unclear. Germline CDR1 reads SEHNR; CDR2 reads FQNEAQ (reference sequence). CDR3 length: 14 amino acids. Deletions cut 6 bases from V and 0 bases from J, with 9 bases between.

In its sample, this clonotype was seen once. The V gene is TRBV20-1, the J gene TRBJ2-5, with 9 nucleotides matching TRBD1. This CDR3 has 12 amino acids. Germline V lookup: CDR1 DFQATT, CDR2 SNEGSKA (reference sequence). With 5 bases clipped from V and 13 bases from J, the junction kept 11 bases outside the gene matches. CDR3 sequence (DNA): TGCAGTGCTGGTTTGAACAGGGGGCTCCTGTACTTC. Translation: CSAGLNRGLLYF.